These 26 T cell receptor beta chains came from one sample sequenced in a study of blood T cell repertoires in COVID-19. TCRdb's table, derived via immunoSEQ multiplex PCR, lists solely in-frame clones and lacks some. Among roughly 48,000 clones, roughly 77% were seen once, and the ten largest hold roughly a fifth. What was sequenced was peripheral blood. These receptors all stem from a human donor with active or convalescent COVID-19. The donor label of this sample is uncertain.

J is TRBJ1-2 and V is TRBV10-3, with 7 bases matching TRBD1. V lost 5 bases to trimming and J lost 1 base; unmatched junction nucleotides: 7. The CDR3 contains 15 residues. Germline V gene sequence: CDR1 ENHRY, CDR2 SYGVKD. CDR3 amino acids: CAISPTGAVNYGYTF. CDR3 nucleotide sequence: TGTGCCATCAGTCCTACAGGGGCCGTTAACTATGGCTACACCTTC.

This clone was seen once. The chain uses TRBV28 and TRBJ1-1, with 8 bases fitting TRBD1. V gave up 9 bases and J gave up 2 bases; unmatched junction bases: 11. The CDR3 is 15 amino acids. Looked up from germline, CDR1 is MDHEN and CDR2 is SYDVKM. CDR3 in DNA: TGTGCCAGTGGGACAGGCGCTATTACCAACACTGAAGCTTTCTTT. Translated: CASGTGAITNTEAFF.

The chain is built from TRBV28 and TRBJ1-1, with 9 bases lining up with TRBD1. Germline V CDR1 and CDR2: MDHEN, SYDVKM. CDR3 length equals 16 residues. V trimming: 6 bases; J trimming: 3 bases; junction bases outside the gene matches: 11. CDR3 nucleotides: TGTGCCAGCAGCAGGACAGGGGTCCCCCCCGACACTGAAGCTTTCTTT. Protein product: CASSRTGVPPDTEAFF.

This CDR3 is CASSSDNSYEQYF. The CDR3 DNA reads as TGTGCCAGCAGCTCGGACAACTCCTACGAGCAGTACTTC. V and J are TRBV27 and TRBJ2-7; D is possibly TRBD1 (5 bases). The ends were cut back, 6 bases at V and 0 bases at J, with 9 bases in the middle. The CDR3 is 13 amino acids. Germline CDR1 and CDR2: MNHEY and SMNVEV (reference sequence).

This chain uses TRBV29-1 with TRBJ2-3; TRBD2 agrees at 7 bases. Losses at the gene ends were 3 bases for V and 8 bases for J; bases not matched to a gene: 8. The CDR3 is made up of 13 amino acids. Germline CDR1 reads SQVTM; CDR2 reads ANQGSEA. This CDR3 reads CSVDLNTGGTQYF. CDR3 DNA sequence: TGCAGCGTTGACCTCAATACGGGAGGTACGCAGTATTTT.

The V gene is TRBV5-1, the J gene TRBJ2-2; 15 bases align to TRBD2. This CDR3 spans 15 amino acids. Germline values: CDR1 SGHRS, CDR2 YFSETQ. Trimming at V came to 7 bases and at J to 4 bases, leaving 2 bases not matched to a gene. DNA of the CDR3: TGCGCCAGCCGGGGACTAGCGGGAGGCACCGGGGAGCTGTTTTTT. Amino acids: CASRGLAGGTGELFF.

This clone was observed a few times. The chain couples TRBV7-2 to TRBJ2-7; D uncertain. The V gene's germline CDR1 is SGHTA and CDR2 FQGNSA. Trimming left V 6 bases short and J 6 bases short, with 15 bases between. The CDR3 extends over 13 amino acids. CDR3 region: CASSPTPRSEQYF. In DNA form, the CDR3 reads TGTGCCAGCAGTCCTACCCCCCGTAGCGAGCAGTACTTC. The complete variable domain, with remaining parts taken from reference TRBV7-2 and TRBJ2-7, reads GAGVSQSPSNKVTEKGKDVELRCDPISGHTALYWYRQSLGQGLEFLIYFQGNSAPDKSGLPSDRFSAERTGGSVSTLTIQRTQQEDSAVYLCASSPTPRSEQYFGPGTRLTVT.

This clone was seen once. The CDR3 DNA follows: TGTGCCAGCATCGAACAGGCCGGCTACGAGCAGTACTTC. Its protein product is CASIEQAGYEQYF. The gene calls are TRBV6-5 and TRBJ2-7; tentative D call: TRBD1 (5 bases). Trimming removed 7 bases at V and 3 bases at J, with 13 bases between. Germline CDR1 MNHEY, CDR2 SVGAGI. CDR3 size: 13 residues.

This rearrangement joins TRBV27 to TRBJ2-3, with D unresolved. V was shortened by 3 bases and J by 2 bases, with 6 bases between the two germline ends. The CDR3 has 13 amino acids. Germline assignment: CDR1 MNHEY and CDR2 SMNVEV (reference sequence). This CDR3 reads CASSFAVTDTQYF. The CDR3 bases are TGTGCCAGCAGTTTTGCGGTCACAGATACGCAGTATTTT.

The genes are TRBV6-1 and TRBJ1-4; the D gene is possibly TRBD1 (5 bases). There are 13 residues in the CDR3. Trimming stripped 2 bases from V and 4 bases from J, with 5 bases between. The germline CDR1 and CDR2 sequences are MNHNS and SASEGT. The CDR3 DNA follows: TGTGCCAGCAGTGAACAGGGTAATGAAAAACTGTTTTTT. Its protein is CASSEQGNEKLFF.

V and J are TRBV12-3 or TRBV12-4 and TRBJ1-1, with D tentatively TRBD1 (5 bases). The CDR3 contains 12 residues. Trimming stripped 1 base from V and 10 bases from J, with 10 bases between. This CDR3 reads CASSLGGRLAFF. The CDR3 nucleotides are TGTGCCAGCAGTTTAGGGGGGAGGTTAGCTTTCTTT.

The table lists this clone with a few counts. The gene calls are TRBV20-1 and TRBJ1-5; TRBD1 is a possible D gene (5 bases). Trimming pared 3 bases from V and 0 bases from J, leaving 15 bases between. In germline, CDR1 is DFQATT, CDR2 SNEGSKA (reference sequence). The CDR3 length is 16 residues. The chain's CDR3 is CSASRAGRYSNQPQHF. For the CDR3, the DNA is TGCAGTGCTAGTCGGGCAGGGCGATATAGCAATCAGCCCCAGCATTTT.

In this sample, this clone turned up a few times. The chain carries TRBV18 and TRBJ2-7, with 8 bases identical to TRBD1. Trimming at V came to 2 bases and at J to 4 bases, leaving 7 bases not matched to a gene. The CDR3 consists of 15 residues. In germline, CDR1 is KGHSH, CDR2 LQKENI. This CDR3 is CASSPYGTGVYEQYF. CDR3 sequence (DNA): TGTGCCAGCTCACCATACGGGACAGGAGTATACGAGCAGTACTTC.

The rearrangement links TRBV14 to TRBJ2-5, with D perhaps TRBD2 (5 bases). CDR1 is SGHDN and CDR2 is FVKESK in the germline V gene. The CDR3 is 13 amino acids. V was cut by 6 bases and J by 5 bases, with 13 bases left in between. The CDR3 DNA sequence: TGTGCCAGCAGATCGAGGGTGGAGGAGACCCAGTACTTC. This translates into CASRSRVEETQYF.

This clone has only one observation. The genes are TRBV28 and TRBJ1-2, with no clear D. Germline V lookup: CDR1 MDHEN, CDR2 SYDVKM. V lost 6 bases and J 7 bases, leaving 9 bases between the germline ends. The CDR3 totals 11 residues. In DNA, the CDR3 is TGTGCCAGCAGCCCCCGAGGTGGCTACACCTTC. Protein: CASSPRGGYTF.

The chain links TRBV29-1 to TRBJ1-1; D gene unclear. Germline assignment: CDR1 SQVTM and CDR2 ANQGSEA. This CDR3 comprises 12 residues. V was cut by 1 base and J by 6 bases, with 9 bases left in between. In DNA, the CDR3 is TGCAGCGTTGAAGGAGTTTCTTCTGAAGCTTTCTTT. The encoded protein is CSVEGVSSEAFF.

The table lists this clone with a count of one. The chain couples TRBV23-1 to TRBJ1-4; a weak D match, TRBD1 (5 bases). TRBV23-1 is labeled an ORF, and its function is uncertain. The V gene lost 3 bases and the J gene lost 3 bases, with 11 bases spanning the gap. This CDR3 region has 15 residues. Here the CDR3 DNA reads TGCGCCAGCAGTCAGCACAGGACCCCTAATGAAAAACTGTTTTTT. This translates into CASSQHRTPNEKLFF.

In this sample, this clone turned up a few times. This chain joins TRBV30 and TRBJ2-2, with 7 bases aligning to TRBD1. The CDR3 runs 13 residues. The germline V gene has CDR1 GTSNPN and CDR2 SVGIG (reference sequence). V lost 5 bases and J lost 3; bases outside the gene matches: 3. The CDR3 loop reads CAWAQGHTGELFF. The CDR3 DNA reads as TGTGCCTGGGCACAGGGGCACACCGGGGAGCTGTTTTTT.

The rearrangement uses TRBV12-3 or TRBV12-4 and TRBJ1-3; no firm D call. There are 13 residues in the CDR3. V dropped 8 bases and J dropped 0 bases, with 8 bases sitting between them. CDR3: CASSSDSGNTIYF. CDR3 bases: TGTGCCAGCTCATCAGACTCTGGAAACACCATATATTTT.

The chain recombines TRBV5-1 with TRBJ2-1; D gene uncertain. V lost 2 bases to trimming and J lost 0 bases, with 12 bases between them. The CDR3 is made up of 16 amino acids. Per the germline V gene, CDR1 is SGHRS and CDR2 is YFSETQ. The CDR3 loop is CASSLSPLSSYNEQFF. In DNA form, the CDR3 reads TGCGCCAGCAGCTTATCCCCGCTTAGCTCCTACAATGAGCAGTTCTTC.

V usage is TRBV7-3 and J usage is TRBJ2-7; 8 nucleotides align to TRBD2. Germline V gives CDR1 SGHTA, CDR2 FQGTGA. With V trimmed by 2 bases and J by 3 bases, 0 bases remained unmatched. This CDR3 region has 13 residues. The CDR3: CASSLLAGYEQYF. CDR3 in DNA: TGTGCCAGCAGCTTACTAGCGGGCTACGAGCAGTACTTC.

This chain uses TRBV10-3 with TRBJ1-2, with D unclear. Trimming pared 0 bases from V and 8 bases from J, leaving 13 bases between. CDR1 and CDR2 from the germline V gene are ENHRY and SYGVKD. This CDR3 region has 14 residues. In DNA form, the CDR3 reads TGTGCCATCAGTGAGTCCGGCAGGTACGAAGGCTACACCTTC. Translating it yields CAISESGRYEGYTF.

The chain carries TRBV9 and TRBJ2-3; possible D gene TRBD1, 6 bases. Germline CDR1 SGDLS, CDR2 YYNGEE. CDR3 size: 16 residues. Trimming stripped 4 bases from V and 5 bases from J, with 20 bases between. The CDR3 loop reads CASSPRDPRGGDTQYF. The CDR3 DNA is TGTGCCAGCAGCCCCCGGGACCCCAGAGGGGGAGATACGCAGTATTTT.

The chain combines TRBV2 with TRBJ1-5; 9 nucleotides agree with TRBD1. The CDR3 length is 14 residues. Germline loops: CDR1 SNHLY, CDR2 FYNNEI. Trimming removed 8 bases from V and 6 bases from J; junction bases left unmatched: 8. CDR3 amino acids: CASCWDRVGQPQHF. The CDR3 DNA is TGTGCCAGCTGCTGGGACAGGGTAGGTCAGCCCCAGCATTTT.

This clone was counted a few times. The rearrangement links TRBV6-5 to TRBJ2-2; D unresolved. This CDR3 has 12 amino acids. Germline V gives CDR1 MNHEY, CDR2 SVGAGI. The ends were cut back, 7 bases at V and 6 bases at J, with 9 bases in the middle. The CDR3 here is CASTLPPGELFF. The DNA of the CDR3 is TGTGCCAGCACCCTCCCCCCCGGGGAGCTGTTTTTT.

V is TRBV5-1 and J is TRBJ2-1; 11 bases match TRBD2. Per the germline V gene, CDR1 is SGHRS and CDR2 is YFSETQ. Losses at the gene ends were 4 bases for V and 6 bases for J; bases not matched to a gene: 9. The CDR3 runs to 16 residues. CDR3 loop: CASSPGLAGPVNEQFF. The CDR3 bases are TGCGCCAGCAGCCCCGGACTAGCGGGTCCAGTCAATGAGCAGTTCTTC.